These 24 T cell receptor beta chains came from one sample sequenced in a study of naive and memory T cell subsets. Study-level results: Especially in CD8 cells, naive repertoires contained a few larger clonotypes, possibly CD45RA-re-expressing memory cells.

Their antigens remain unidentified. Both TRBC1 and TRBC2 were covered by a beta constant-region primer of two equimolar oligonucleotides. Four rounds of PCR amplified the ligated cDNA using nested alpha and beta constant-region primers plus SP2. TCRdb re-called the UMI-ligation and nested PCR reads through MiXCR, storing one row per CDR3 protein. The table shows 150,000 or so distinct CDR3 sequences, with roughly 23% occurring only once. Sequencing input: naive CD4+ T cells from blood. Receptors were obtained from a human donor in good health.

The chain carries TRBV7-3 and TRBJ2-3; perhaps TRBD2 as D (6 bases). The V gene lost 5 bases and the J gene lost 0 bases, with 12 bases spanning the gap. In germline, CDR1 is SGHTA, CDR2 FQGTGA. This CDR3 has 15 amino acids. The CDR3: CASSMTGTSTDTQYF. CDR3 sequence (DNA): TGTGCCAGCAGCATGACCGGGACTAGCACAGATACGCAGTATTTT.

The chain combines TRBV20-1 with TRBJ2-3; 9 bases are shared with TRBD2. V lost 0 bases, J lost 6 bases, and 7 bases stayed unmatched. CDR1 and CDR2 from the germline V gene are DFQATT and SNEGSKA (reference sequence). The length of the CDR3 is 15 residues. This chain's CDR3 is CSARDRGSGSDTQYF. CDR3 sequence (DNA): TGCAGTGCTAGAGATCGGGGTAGCGGGAGTGATACGCAGTATTTT.

Points on this clonotype: The CDR3 ends on some other residue instead of the conserved phenylalanine or tryptophan, so this is likely a read error. No DNA is shown, since the ends of the CDR3 on it are uncertain; the CDR3 is the one TCRdb lists. This chain connects TRBV21-1 to TRBJ1-6; the table calls TRBD1, which could not be checked here. TRBV21-1 is marked as a pseudogene. The CDR3 comprises 15 residues, both ends counted. CDR3: CASSKVERRRLPLHY.

V is TRBV20-1 and J is TRBJ1-4; possible D gene TRBD1, 5 bases. The CDR3 spans 13 residues. CDR1 is DFQATT, CDR2 SNEGSKA, per germline (reference sequence). With 1 base removed from V and 7 bases from J, the gap between germline ends came to 10 bases. Written as DNA, the CDR3 is TGCAGTGCTAGAGTTCAGGGTGGTGAAAAACTGTTTTTT. Protein sequence: CSARVQGGEKLFF.

The genes are TRBV20-1 and TRBJ2-7; TRBD2 matches 13 bases. CDR1 and CDR2 (germline): DFQATT, SNEGSKA (reference sequence). There are 12 residues in the CDR3. Trimming at V came to 4 bases and at J to 9 bases, leaving 3 bases not matched to a gene. DNA for the CDR3: TGCAGTGCTATAGGACTAGCGGGAGTGCAGTACTTC. Its protein is CSAIGLAGVQYF.

This clonotype was detected only a few times. The chain links TRBV7-3 to TRBJ2-1; no reliable D call. Deletions cut 2 bases from V and 4 bases from J, with 6 bases between. This CDR3 contains 13 residues. Per the germline V gene, CDR1 is SGHTA and CDR2 is FQGTGA. The CDR3 here is CASSLGKYNEQFF. Written as DNA, the CDR3 is TGTGCCAGCAGCTTAGGGAAGTACAATGAGCAGTTCTTC.

The genes are TRBV6-2 or TRBV6-3 and TRBJ2-7; D may be TRBD1 (6 bases). Trimming shortened V by 2 bases and J by 3 bases, and 14 bases separated the two germline ends. Germline CDR1 reads MNHEY; CDR2 reads SVGEGT. The CDR3 is made up of 15 amino acids. Here the CDR3 DNA reads TGTGCCAGCAGTTACATGGGGGCAAAAATCTACGAGCAGTACTTC. This sequence encodes CASSYMGAKIYEQYF.

This clonotype was seen only a few times. V usage is TRBV2 and J usage is TRBJ1-6; tentative D call: TRBD1 (5 bases). The CDR3 extends over 14 amino acids. Trimming took off 6 bases at V and 10 bases at J, with 16 bases between the two ends. The germline V gene has CDR1 SNHLY and CDR2 FYNNEI. The CDR3 spells CASSVRQSGSPLHF. CDR3 nucleotide sequence: TGTGCCAGCAGCGTTAGACAGTCAGGCTCACCCCTCCACTTT.

The V call is TRBV29-1, the J call TRBJ2-1, with D possibly called TRBD1 or TRBD2 (6 bases each). The CDR3 is 14 residues long. The germline V gene encodes CDR1 SQVTM and CDR2 ANQGSEA. V lost 8 bases and J lost 0, with 14 bases in between. CDR3 residues: CSPGDSSSYNEQFF. CDR3 nucleotide sequence: TGCAGCCCAGGGGACTCCTCCTCCTACAATGAGCAGTTCTTC.

A few counts support this clonotype. The V call is TRBV5-1, the J call TRBJ2-1; a weak D match, TRBD2 (6 bases). The germline CDR1 and CDR2 sequences are SGHRS and YFSETQ. The length of the CDR3 is 15 residues. V lost 1 base to trimming and J lost 4 bases, with 12 bases between them. The CDR3 DNA is TGCGCCAGCAGCTTGAGGGACTCAGGATACAATGAGCAGTTCTTC. Translated, it gives CASSLRDSGYNEQFF.

The chain employs TRBV20-1 and TRBJ2-1, with 14 bases matching TRBD2. Per the germline V gene, CDR1 is DFQATT and CDR2 is SNEGSKA (reference sequence). Trimming took 6 bases from V and 5 from J; bases not matched to a gene: 12. This CDR3 comprises 17 residues. CDR3: CSALSTSGREENNEQFF. The CDR3 DNA reads TGCAGTGCCCTGTCGACTAGCGGGAGGGAGGAAAACAATGAGCAGTTCTTC.

There are many counts of this clonotype. The V call is TRBV6-6, the J call TRBJ2-1, with TRBD2 identical over 9 bases. The germline V gene has CDR1 MNHNY and CDR2 SVGAGI (reference sequence). The CDR3 has 16 residues. Losses at the gene ends were 3 bases for V and 2 bases for J; bases not matched to a gene: 5. CDR3 nucleotide sequence: TGTGCCAGCAGTTATGTAGCGGGAGTACCCTACAATGAGCAGTTCTTC. Protein product: CASSYVAGVPYNEQFF.

V gene TRBV6-2 or TRBV6-3 combines with J gene TRBJ1-1, with D possibly being TRBD1 (6 bases). Germline V CDR1 and CDR2: MNHEY, SVGEGT. The CDR3 loop spans 13 amino acids. Trimming took off 6 bases at V and 4 bases at J, with 12 bases between the two ends. The CDR3 DNA sequence: TGTGCCAGCAGCAACAGGGTGGTCACTGAAGCTTTCTTT. Translation: CASSNRVVTEAFF.

This clonotype was counted a few times. The V gene is TRBV9, the J gene TRBJ1-4; 8 bases fit TRBD1. V was pared by 4 bases and J by 0 bases, with 5 bases of the junction left unmatched. Germline CDR1 reads SGDLS; CDR2 reads YYNGEE. There are 16 residues in the CDR3. The CDR3 protein is CASSKGTGATNEKLFF. Written as DNA, the CDR3 is TGTGCCAGCAGCAAGGGGACAGGTGCAACTAATGAAAAACTGTTTTTT.

This clonotype was found a few times. The CDR3: CASSLMSFGLSSYNEQFF. The CDR3 bases are TGTGCCAGCAGTTTAATGTCGTTTGGCCTGAGCTCCTACAATGAGCAGTTCTTC. This chain uses TRBV12-3 or TRBV12-4 with TRBJ2-1; unclear D gene. V was shortened by 2 bases and J by 0 bases, with 17 bases between the two germline ends. CDR3 length equals 18 residues.

The genes are TRBV7-8 and TRBJ2-7, with no clear D. Trimming took 5 bases from V and 9 from J, leaving 17 bases between them. This CDR3 contains 13 residues. Germline CDR1 reads SGHVS; CDR2 reads FQNEAQ. CDR3 in DNA: TGTGCCAGCAGCCCAGAGGTGCTAGTGTGGCAGTACTTC. Translating gives CASSPEVLVWQYF. Full variable domain (rest looked up from reference TRBV7-8 and TRBJ2-7): GAGVSQSPRYKVAKRGQDVALRCDPISGHVSLFWYQQALGQGPEFLTYFQNEAQLDKSGLPSDRFFAERPEGSVSTLKIQRTQQEDSAVYLCASSPEVLVWQYFGPGTRLTVT.

This clonotype was seen more than once but under ten times. This sequence joins TRBV7-6 and TRBJ1-5; 8 positions agree with TRBD1. This CDR3 contains 15 residues. The ends lost 4 bases at V and 2 bases at J; junction bases unmatched: 4. Per germline, CDR1 SGHVS and CDR2 FNYEAQ. DNA of the CDR3: TGTGCCAGCAGCTCAGGGACAGGCCGCAATCAGCCCCAGCATTTT. Translated: CASSSGTGRNQPQHF.

The chain recombines TRBV19 with TRBJ1-1, with D possibly being TRBD1 (6 bases). Trimming removed 6 bases from V and 0 bases from J, with 11 bases in between. The CDR3 loop spans 14 amino acids. CDR1 and CDR2 from the germline V gene are LNHDA and SQIVND (reference sequence). CDR3 sequence: CASRGGPLNTEAFF. CDR3 nucleotide sequence: TGTGCCAGTAGGGGGGGGCCGCTGAACACTGAAGCTTTCTTT.

This clonotype was counted at least ten times. The V call is TRBV11-2, the J call TRBJ2-3; D unclear. This CDR3 contains 15 residues. The V gene's germline CDR1 is SGHAT and CDR2 FQNNGV. With 5 bases removed from V and 0 bases from J, the gap between germline ends came to 12 bases. CDR3 nucleotide sequence: TGTGCCAGCAGCGCGGTCACTCCGAGCACAGATACGCAGTATTTT. Its translation is CASSAVTPSTDTQYF.

This clonotype was counted between two and nine times. The chain recombines TRBV29-1 with TRBJ1-2; D gene unclear. The germline V and J ends were trimmed by 5 bases and 4 bases, with 11 bases remaining between them. In germline, CDR1 is SQVTM, CDR2 ANQGSEA. The CDR3 contains 12 residues. The DNA of the CDR3 is TGCAGCGTTTATTCGGGAGTCTATGGCTACACCTTC. Translation gives CSVYSGVYGYTF.

This chain links TRBV7-2 with TRBJ2-7; TRBD2 is a possible D gene (5 bases). Germline-derived CDR1 and CDR2 are SGHTA and FQGNSA. This CDR3 is built from 14 residues. Trimming took off 10 bases at V and 7 bases at J, with 23 bases between the two ends. CDR3 region: CATLFDAGSGEQYF. In nucleotides, the CDR3 is TGTGCCACCTTGTTTGACGCCGGTTCGGGAGAGCAGTACTTC.

The CDR3 nucleotides read TGTGCCAGCAGCTTAGTCAAATTTCCGGGACTGCTCAGTTCGGGTCAGCCCCAGCATTTT. Translated, it gives CASSLVKFPGLLSSGQPQHF. This chain links TRBV7-2 with TRBJ1-5; tentative D call: TRBD1 (5 bases). This CDR3 contains 20 residues. From germline, CDR1 is SGHTA and CDR2 FQGNSA. Trimming cost V 1 base and J 6 bases, with 28 bases left between them.

The V and J genes are TRBV19 and TRBJ1-5; D is unclear. The CDR3 is 15 amino acids. Germline CDR1 reads LNHDA; CDR2 reads SQIVND (reference sequence). V was cut by 3 bases and J by 1 base, with 10 bases left in between. Here the CDR3 reads CASSIRWGSNQPQHF. CDR3 nucleotide sequence: TGTGCCAGTAGTATTCGATGGGGAAGCAATCAGCCCCAGCATTTT. The variable domain in full, completed from reference TRBV19 and TRBJ1-5, reads DGGITQSPKYLFRKEGQNVTLSCEQNLNHDAMYWYRQDPGQGLRLIYYSQIVNDFQKGDIAEGYSVSREKKESFPLTVTSAQKNPTAFYLCASSIRWGSNQPQHFGDGTRLSIL.

V is TRBV5-4 and J is TRBJ2-3; D ambiguous. Trimming took off 3 bases at V and 3 bases at J, with 14 bases between the two ends. The germline V gene has CDR1 SGHNT and CDR2 YYREEE (reference sequence). The CDR3 loop spans 15 amino acids. CDR3 nucleotide sequence: TGTGCCAGCAGCTCAACCGGGCGTCCGACAGATACGCAGTATTTT. As protein: CASSSTGRPTDTQYF.